The 16 T cell receptor beta chains below were found in one sample sequenced in a study of shared clonotypes between healthy human individuals. TCRdb's table, derived via immunoSEQ multiplex PCR, lists solely in-frame clones and lacks some. Here the sample spans around 320,000 clones, around 87% being singletons. Material for sequencing was memory CD8+ T cells sorted from blood. As to subset: CD45RO+ cells pooled with CCR7-negative TemRA cells. These receptors were taken from a man aged 18 to 30 in good health.

The chain uses TRBV7-8 and TRBJ2-5; 8 bases align to TRBD2. The V and J ends lost 4 bases and 4 bases, in that order; junction bases with no gene match: 11. The CDR3 extends over 16 amino acids. Per germline, CDR1 SGHVS and CDR2 FQNEAQ. This chain's CDR3 is CASSWEVGGGPETQYF. The CDR3 DNA is TGTGCCAGCAGCTGGGAGGTGGGCGGGGGGCCAGAGACCCAGTACTTC.

About this clone itself: Other DNA sequences in the sample encode the same CDR3. CDR3 sequence: CASSVQGADQPQHF. The DNA for the CDR3 is TGTGCCAGCAGTGTCCAGGGGGCGGATCAGCCCCAGCATTTT. This chain links TRBV27 with TRBJ1-5; the match to TRBD1 covers 8 bases. The CDR3 runs to 14 residues. The V gene's germline CDR1 is MNHEY and CDR2 SMNVEV (reference sequence). With V trimmed by 5 bases and J by 5 bases, 5 bases remained unmatched.

The chain combines TRBV4-1 with TRBJ1-1; the match to TRBD1 covers 11 bases. Germline-derived CDR1 and CDR2 are MGHRA and YSYEKL. This CDR3 has 14 amino acids. V was clipped by 4 bases and J by 6 bases; unmatched bases: 4. The CDR3 DNA sequence: TGCGCCAGCAGCCCAGGACAGGGGGCAGCTGAAGCTTTCTTT. Translation gives CASSPGQGAAEAFF.

The rearrangement joins TRBV5-4 to TRBJ2-3, with 10 bases identical to TRBD1. Germline loops: CDR1 SGHNT, CDR2 YYREEE (reference sequence). CDR3 length: 16 amino acids. Losses at the gene ends were 4 bases for V and 3 bases for J; bases not matched to a gene: 8. The CDR3 bases are TGTGCCAGCAGCGCGACGACAGGGGGCTTGACAGATACGCAGTATTTT. It codes for CASSATTGGLTDTQYF. Full variable domain (rest looked up from reference TRBV5-4 and TRBJ2-3): ETGVTQSPTHLIKTRGQQVTLRCSSQSGHNTVSWYQQALGQGPQFIFQYYREEENGRGNFPPRFSGLQFPNYSSELNVNALELDDSALYLCASSATTGGLTDTQYFGPGTRLTVL.

This chain connects TRBV7-6 to TRBJ2-5; a possible D gene is TRBD2 (6 bases). V shed 1 base and J shed 5 bases, with 20 bases lying between them. This CDR3 region has 17 residues. The V gene's germline CDR1 is SGHVS and CDR2 FNYEAQ. The DNA of the CDR3 is TGTGCCAGCAGCTTAGGTGGACTATCTTTCCGTTTGGAGACCCAGTACTTC. Encoded protein: CASSLGGLSFRLETQYF.

There are a few counts of this clone. The chain uses TRBV7-9 and TRBJ2-7; the D call may be TRBD1 or TRBD2 (7 bases each). CDR3 length: 15 amino acids. The germline gives CDR1 SEHNR, CDR2 FQNEAQ (reference sequence). Trimming removed 5 bases at V and 5 bases at J, with 19 bases between. CDR3 in amino acids: CASSLRQGLRHEQYF. The DNA of the CDR3 is TGTGCCAGCAGCCTTCGACAGGGACTAAGGCACGAGCAGTACTTC.

Points on this clone: At one boundary the junction diverges from the germline segment, which might be a read error. V gene TRBV10-2 combines with J gene TRBJ1-1; no reliable D call. Germline V CDR1 and CDR2: WSHSY, SAAADI. The CDR3 totals 13 residues. CDR3 loop: CASNEVWDTEAFF. CDR3 coding DNA: TGCGCCAGCAATGAGGTCTGGGACACTGAAGCTTTCTTT.

The rearrangement links TRBV14 to TRBJ2-5, with 8 bases that match TRBD2. The germline gives CDR1 SGHDN, CDR2 FVKESK. The CDR3 runs to 18 residues. Trimming took 2 bases from V and 5 from J; bases not matched to a gene: 16. The CDR3 reads CASSQTSSGGRRGETQYF. The CDR3, as DNA: TGTGCCAGCAGCCAAACTTCCTCGGGGGGGAGACGAGGGGAGACCCAGTACTTC.

The rearrangement joins TRBV6-6 to TRBJ1-3, with 7 positions matching TRBD1. V trimming: 2 bases; J trimming: 2 bases; junction bases outside the gene matches: 3. Germline V lookup: CDR1 MNHNY, CDR2 SVGAGI (reference sequence). The CDR3 runs to 15 residues. The CDR3 DNA follows: TGTGCCAGCAGTTACGAGGGGGCGACTGGAAACACCATATATTTT. Protein sequence: CASSYEGATGNTIYF.

The gene calls are TRBV27 and TRBJ2-7; D could derive from TRBD1 or TRBD2 (5 bases each). Germline V gives CDR1 MNHEY, CDR2 SMNVEV (reference sequence). The CDR3 contains 13 residues. Trimming stripped 0 bases from V and 7 bases from J, with 10 bases between. CDR3 protein: CASSLSSWGEQYF. Here the CDR3 DNA reads TGTGCCAGCAGTTTATCGAGCTGGGGGGAGCAGTACTTC.

The chain joins TRBV2 to TRBJ1-4; D is unclear. The germline V and J ends were trimmed by 3 bases and 5 bases, with 10 bases remaining between them. CDR3 length: 14 residues. Germline-derived CDR1 and CDR2 are SNHLY and FYNNEI. The CDR3 loop is CASSDPAVNEKLFF. DNA of the CDR3: TGTGCCAGCAGTGATCCGGCAGTAAATGAAAAACTGTTTTTT.

This clone appeared once. This chain links TRBV2 with TRBJ2-1, with D perhaps matching TRBD2 (5 bases). The CDR3 contains 15 residues. The V end was cut by 5 bases, the J end by 0 bases, with 11 bases between. Per germline, CDR1 SNHLY and CDR2 FYNNEI. The CDR3 loop reads CASSSEDSSYNEQFF. For the CDR3, the DNA is TGTGCCAGCAGTTCGGAGGACTCCTCCTACAATGAGCAGTTCTTC.

A single count supports this clone. The chain joins TRBV9 to TRBJ2-7; TRBD1 aligns across 7 bases. After removal of 3 bases from V and 2 bases from J, the junction contained 5 bases not matched to a gene. The CDR3 totals 14 residues. Germline CDR1 and CDR2: SGDLS and YYNGEE. CDR3: CASSAADRAYEQYF. CDR3 in DNA: TGTGCCAGCAGCGCTGCTGACAGGGCCTACGAGCAGTACTTC. Combining the CDR3 with reference TRBV9 and TRBJ2-7 gives the whole variable domain DSGVTQTPKHLITATGQRVTLRCSPRSGDLSVYWYQQSLDQGLQFLIQYYNGEERAKGNILERFSAQQFPDLHSELNLSSLELGDSALYFCASSAADRAYEQYFGPGTRLTVT.

The genes are TRBV5-6 and TRBJ1-2; no clear D. V was trimmed by 0 bases and J by 0 bases, leaving 3 bases between them. Germline CDR1 and CDR2: SGHDT and YYEEEE. This CDR3 is 13 amino acids long. The CDR3 region is CASSLDANYGYTF. CDR3 nucleotide sequence: TGTGCCAGCAGCTTGGACGCTAACTATGGCTACACCTTC.

V is TRBV5-8 and J is TRBJ2-3; 13 nucleotides match TRBD2. Germline assignment: CDR1 SGHTS and CDR2 YDEGEE. The CDR3 has 19 amino acids. J gave up 6 bases and V 6 bases, and 19 bases lay outside the gene matches. CDR3 nucleotides: TGTGCCAGCATCCCCGGGGGGACTAGCGGGACAGTATTTGTGGATACGCAGTATTTT. It codes for CASIPGGTSGTVFVDTQYF.

The chain has TRBV28 and TRBJ2-2; D is perhaps TRBD1 or TRBD2 (5 bases each). The CDR3 has 15 residues. The germline V gene encodes CDR1 MDHEN and CDR2 SYDVKM. The V end was cut by 6 bases, the J end by 6 bases, with 17 bases between. CDR3 loop: CASSIGDPGAGELFF. DNA for the CDR3: TGTGCCAGCAGCATAGGGGACCCCGGGGCCGGGGAGCTGTTTTTT.